These 4 T cell receptor beta chains originate from one sample sequenced in a study of response to subunit inactivated influenza vaccine. One entry per CDR3 protein results from TCRdb running MiXCR on the RT-PCR reads. Here the sample spans approximately 310,000 distinct CDR3 sequences, just over 20% being singletons. The sample was PBMCs from blood, taken approximately 20 months after vaccination. These receptors were collected from a man aged 50 to 69 who received an inactivated influenza vaccine.

A few counts support this clonotype. The chain uses TRBV15 and TRBJ2-3; TRBD2 agrees at 7 bases. The germline CDR1 and CDR2 sequences are LNHNV and YYDKDF (reference sequence). This CDR3 has 17 residues. Unmatched junction bases numbered 8, after V lost 0 bases and J lost 2 bases. CDR3 DNA: TGTGCCACCAGCAGAGATCTAGGTGGGAGGGCCACAGATACGCAGTATTTT. Amino acids: CATSRDLGGRATDTQYF. The variable domain in full, with the rest retrieved from reference TRBV15 and TRBJ2-3, is DAMVIQNPRYQVTQFGKPVTLSCSQTLNHNVMYWYQQKSSQAPKLLFHYYDKDFNNEADTPDNFQSRRPNTSFCFLDIRSPGLGDTAMYLCATSRDLGGRATDTQYFGPGTRLTVL.

The chain combines TRBV29-1 with TRBJ2-1; D is ambiguous. Trimming left V 7 bases short and J 0 bases short, with 10 bases between. The CDR3 extends over 13 amino acids. CDR1 is SQVTM, CDR2 ANQGSEA, per germline. This chain's CDR3 is CSGASRSYNEQFF. The CDR3 nucleotides are TGCAGCGGGGCGAGTCGCTCCTACAATGAGCAGTTCTTC.

This clonotype was counted a few times. This chain links TRBV2 with TRBJ1-1; D gene ambiguous. There are 13 residues in the CDR3. Germline values: CDR1 SNHLY, CDR2 FYNNEI. V dropped 8 bases and J dropped 2 bases, with 12 bases sitting between them. DNA for the CDR3: TGTGCCAGCGGTAAAGGCCCAAACACTGAAGCTTTCTTT. Its protein is CASGKGPNTEAFF.

The rearrangement links TRBV12-3 or TRBV12-4 to TRBJ2-1; 12 bases are shared with TRBD1. The CDR3 covers 16 residues. V was clipped by 3 bases and J by 8 bases; unmatched bases: 8. The CDR3 bases are TGTGCCAGCAGTTTTCCTGGGACAGGGGGCTCCCATGAGCAGTTCTTC. As protein: CASSFPGTGGSHEQFF.